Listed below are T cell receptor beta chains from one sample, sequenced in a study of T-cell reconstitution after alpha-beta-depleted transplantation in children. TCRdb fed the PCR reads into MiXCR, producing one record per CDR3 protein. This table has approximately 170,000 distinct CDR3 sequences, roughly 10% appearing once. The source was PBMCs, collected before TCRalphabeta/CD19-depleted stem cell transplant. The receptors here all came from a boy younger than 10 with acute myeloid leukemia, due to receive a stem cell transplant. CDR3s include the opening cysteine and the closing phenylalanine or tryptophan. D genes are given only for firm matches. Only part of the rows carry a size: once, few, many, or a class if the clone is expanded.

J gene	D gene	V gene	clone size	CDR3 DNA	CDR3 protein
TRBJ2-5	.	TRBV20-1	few	TGCAGTGCTAGGGACGAAATAGAGACCCAGTACTTC	CSARDEIETQYF
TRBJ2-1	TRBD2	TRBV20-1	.	TGCTGTGCTAGAGATTTTAGCGGGGTCTACAATGAGCAGTTCTTC	CCARDFSGVYNEQFF
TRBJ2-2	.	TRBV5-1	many	TGCGCCAACAGGACCCTGAACACCGGGGAGCTGTTTTTT	CANRTLNTGELFF
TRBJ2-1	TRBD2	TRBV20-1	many	TGCAGTGCGACGAGACTAGCGCAGAATGAGCAGTTCTTC	CSATRLAQNEQFF
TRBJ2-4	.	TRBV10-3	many	TGTGCCGTAACAGATTTAGCCAAAAACATTCAGTACTTC	CAVTDLAKNIQYF
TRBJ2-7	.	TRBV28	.	TGTGCCAGCACCGATGACTACGAGCAGTACTTC	CASTDDYEQYF
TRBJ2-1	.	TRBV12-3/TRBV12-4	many	TGTGCCAGCAGCCCTTCCTCATCCTACAATGAGCAGTTCTTC	CASSPSSSYNEQFF
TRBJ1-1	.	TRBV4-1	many	TGCGCCAGCAGCCTTCTGGTCGGGAGAGACGACACTGAAGCTTTCTTT	CASSLLVGRDDTEAFF
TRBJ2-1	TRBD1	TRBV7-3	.	TGTGCCAGCAGGCCCCGGTCCGGGACAGGGAGCTACAATGAGCAGTTCTTC	CASRPRSGTGSYNEQFF
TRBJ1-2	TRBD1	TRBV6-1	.	TGTGCCAGCAGCCTTGTAACAGGGACAGCTAACTATGGCTACACCTTC	CASSLVTGTANYGYTF
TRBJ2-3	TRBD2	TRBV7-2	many	TGTGCCAGCAGCTCGACTAGCGCGGATACGCAGTATTTT	CASSSTSADTQYF
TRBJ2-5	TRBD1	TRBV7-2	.	TGTGCCAGCAGCTTAGCACAGGGGGGCCCCCGGGAGACCCAGTACTTC	CASSLAQGGPRETQYF
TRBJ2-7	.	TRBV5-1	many	TGCGCCAGCAGCTTGGCTAGTATCTACGAGCAGTACTTC	CASSLASIYEQYF
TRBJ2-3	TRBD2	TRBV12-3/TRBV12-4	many	TGTGCCAGCAGTGGCTGGACTAGCCGACTAGATACGCAGTATTTT	CASSGWTSRLDTQYF
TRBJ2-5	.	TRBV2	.	TGTGCCTCCAGACAGGTGGACCAAGAGACCCAGTACTTC	CASRQVDQETQYF
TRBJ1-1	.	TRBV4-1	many	TGCGCCAGCAGCCACCCCCCGGGGAACACTGAAGCTTTCTTT	CASSHPPGNTEAFF
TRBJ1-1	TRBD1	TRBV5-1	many	TGCGCCAGCAGCTTGGATAGCCGGGACAGCCAATTGAACACTGAAGCTTTCTTT	CASSLDSRDSQLNTEAFF
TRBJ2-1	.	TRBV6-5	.	TGTGCCAGCAGTTACAACACCCGGGCCACAAATGAGCAGTTCTTC	CASSYNTRATNEQFF
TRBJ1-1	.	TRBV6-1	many	TGTGCCAGCAGTCCTACAGGGTCCGGTGAAGCTTTCTTT	CASSPTGSGEAFF
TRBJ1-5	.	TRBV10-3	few	TGTGCCATCAGTGAGGGGGGGTGGAGAAGCAATCAGCCCCAGCATTTT	CAISEGGWRSNQPQHF
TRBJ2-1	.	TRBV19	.	TGTGCCAGTAGGAGACAGAGCTCCTACAATGAGCAGTTCTTC	CASRRQSSYNEQFF
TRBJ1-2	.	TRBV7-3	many	TGTGCCAGCAGCTTAGGCGCCGACTATGGCTACACCTTC	CASSLGADYGYTF
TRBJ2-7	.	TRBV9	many	TGTGCCAGCAGCCCTCGGGAAACGGGGGAGCAGTACTTC	CASSPRETGEQYF
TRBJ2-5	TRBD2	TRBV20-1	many	TGCAGTGCTATTCCGGCTAGCGGGGGAGAAGAGACCCACTACTTC	CSAIPASGGEETHYF
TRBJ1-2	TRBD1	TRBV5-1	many	TGCGCCAGCAGCTTGCGCGGGACAGAGGCTAACTATGGCTACACCTTC	CASSLRGTEANYGYTF
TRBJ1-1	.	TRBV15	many	TGTGCCACCAGCAGAGATAGAGGGGCTAGGCTGAAAGCTTTCTTT	CATSRDRGARLKAFF
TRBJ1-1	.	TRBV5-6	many	TGTGCCAGCAGCTTGGGGAGTCAGGGCAACACTGAAGCTTTCTTT	CASSLGSQGNTEAFF
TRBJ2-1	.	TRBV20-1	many	TGCAGTGCTAGAGCTAACAATGAGCAGTTCTTC	CSARANNEQFF
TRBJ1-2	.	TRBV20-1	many	TGCAGTGCTAGAGAGAGCTATGGCTACACCTTC	CSARESYGYTF
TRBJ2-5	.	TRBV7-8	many	TGTGCCAGCAGCTTTCTGCGAGGGGAGCTTCGGTACTTC	CASSFLRGELRYF
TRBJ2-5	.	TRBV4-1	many	TGCGCCAGCAGCCAACCGTACAGGGGAGGAGAGACCCAGTACTTC	CASSQPYRGGETQYF
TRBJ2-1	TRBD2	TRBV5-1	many	TGCGCCAGCAGCTTCATGGCTAGCGGTTACAATGAGCAGTTCTTC	CASSFMASGYNEQFF
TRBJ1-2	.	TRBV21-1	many	TGTGCCAGCAGCAAAGGACTTAGGACAGAGTCCAAGAGCTATGGCTACACCTTC	CASSKGLRTESKSYGYTF
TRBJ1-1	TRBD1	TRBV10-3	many	TGTGCCATCGGAGTGGGGGGAGGACAGGGCGACACTGAAGCTTTCTTT	CAIGVGGGQGDTEAFF
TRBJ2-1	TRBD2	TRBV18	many	TGTGCCAGCTCACCCGGGACTAGCCGCCATGAGCAGTTCTTC	CASSPGTSRHEQFF
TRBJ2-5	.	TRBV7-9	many	TGTGCCAGCAGGGGGGACCGAGAGACCCAGTACTTC	CASRGDRETQYF
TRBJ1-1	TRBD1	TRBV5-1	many	TGCGCCAGCAGCAAACAGGGGTTTACTGAAGCTTTCTTT	CASSKQGFTEAFF
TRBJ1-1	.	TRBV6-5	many	TGTGCCAGCAGTTTCTGGGGAGAGAACACTGAAGCTTTCTTT	CASSFWGENTEAFF
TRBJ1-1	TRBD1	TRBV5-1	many	TGCGCCAGCAGCTCCATGCCGACAGGGGAGTTAGTCACTGAAGCTTTCTTT	CASSSMPTGELVTEAFF
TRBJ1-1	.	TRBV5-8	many	TGTGCCAGCACCTCCTTCCTAGGCAGGAACACTGAAGCTTTCTTT	CASTSFLGRNTEAFF
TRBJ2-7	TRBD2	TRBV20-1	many	TGCAGTGCTAGCGGGAGGGCCTCCTACGAGCAGTACTTC	CSASGRASYEQYF
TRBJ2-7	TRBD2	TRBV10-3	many	TGTGCCATCAGTTATAGCGGGGGCTCCTACGAGCAGTACTTC	CAISYSGGSYEQYF
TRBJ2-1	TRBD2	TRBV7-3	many	TGTGCCAGCAGCCCGGGACTAGGCCTCAATGAGCAGTTCTTC	CASSPGLGLNEQFF
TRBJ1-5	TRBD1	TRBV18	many	TGTGCCAGCTCACGCCCCGAAGACAGGGTGGATCAGCCCCAGCATTTT	CASSRPEDRVDQPQHF
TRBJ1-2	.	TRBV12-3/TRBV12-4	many	TGTGCCAGCAGTTTTCGGGTCGGGGGCTATGGCTACACCTTC	CASSFRVGGYGYTF
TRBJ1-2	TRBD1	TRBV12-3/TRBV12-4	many	TGTGCCAGCAGCTGGGGACAGGGCGCGATCTATGGCTACACCTTC	CASSWGQGAIYGYTF